This T cell receptor beta chain is from a study of T-cell memory formation after mild COVID-19. The study's findings and limits: Memory sampled before infection contained some responding clones, suggesting cross-reactive memory joined. The authors left the SARS-CoV-2 specificity of second-wave clones peaking on day 37 unconfirmed. Whereas later expanders leaned CD4+, clones contracting day 15 to 85 showed a balanced CD4/CD8 makeup.

As for this clonotype: The antigen is unknown.

Germline loops: CDR1 SGHDN, CDR2 FVKESK. Trimming cost V 1 base and J 1 base, with 17 bases left between them. CDR3 length: 18 residues. 5'RACE, which relied on constant-segment primers, yielded TCR alpha and TCR beta cDNA libraries carrying sample barcodes and UMIs. TCRdb redid the calling of the 5' RACE reads with MiXCR, one entry per CDR3 protein. The data contain 150,000 or so distinct CDR3 sequences, about 9.9% of them singletons. The sample taken for sequencing was PBMCs or a T cell subset sorted from them (not recorded which). This TCR was recovered from a man aged 18 to 30 who had mild COVID-19 (a few samples of this study predate the infection). Cell type and time point are not known. The chain couples TRBV14 to TRBJ2-1, with unresolved D. The CDR3 DNA reads TGTGCCAGCAGCCAAGGAATCCAGGCAGGTCCTTCCTACAATGAGCAGTTCTTC. It is translated as CASSQGIQAGPSYNEQFF.